Below, 10 T cell receptor beta chains from the same sample are listed, as sequenced in a study of blood T cell repertoires in COVID-19. Generated by immunoSEQ multiplex PCR, the TCRdb table keeps only in-frame clones and is missing some. This table holds more than 200,000 clones, approximately 80% found once. Sequenced input: peripheral blood. The receptors come from a man aged 60 to 75 with acute or convalescent COVID-19.

The chain links TRBV15 to TRBJ2-1, with 11 bases lining up with TRBD2. Per the germline V gene, CDR1 is LNHNV and CDR2 is YYDKDF (reference sequence). V was clipped by 1 base and J by 5 bases; unmatched bases: 4. There are 16 residues in the CDR3. CDR3 region: CATSRGGTSGNNEQFF. In DNA form, the CDR3 reads TGTGCCACCAGCAGAGGCGGGACTAGCGGTAACAATGAGCAGTTCTTC.

The genes are TRBV18 and TRBJ1-5; TRBD1 is a possible D gene (6 bases). The CDR3 length is 15 residues. V shed 6 bases and J shed 4 bases, with 16 bases lying between them. The germline gives CDR1 KGHSH, CDR2 LQKENI. CDR3 DNA: TGTGCCAGCTCCCGTAACGGACAGATTAATCAGCCCCAGCATTTT. This encodes CASSRNGQINQPQHF.

This clone was picked up a small number of times. V is TRBV7-9 and J is TRBJ2-2; D is possibly TRBD1 (6 bases). The CDR3 totals 16 residues. Trimming shortened V by 6 bases and J by 0 bases, and 14 bases separated the two germline ends. CDR1 is SEHNR and CDR2 is FQNEAQ in the germline V gene (reference sequence). The CDR3 spells CASRPQGRTNTGELFF. The CDR3 nucleotides read TGTGCCAGCAGACCCCAGGGGCGAACGAACACCGGGGAGCTGTTTTTT. Together with reference TRBV7-9 and TRBJ2-2, the CDR3 gives the full variable domain: DTGVSQNPRHKITKRGQNVTFRCDPISEHNRLYWYRQTLGQGPEFLTYFQNEAQLEKSRLLSDRFSAERPKGSFSTLEIQRTEQGDSAMYLCASRPQGRTNTGELFFGEGSRLTVL.

The genes are TRBV7-2 and TRBJ2-7, with 12 bases identical to TRBD2. V lost 5 bases and J lost 4; bases outside the gene matches: 12. Per the germline V gene, CDR1 is SGHTA and CDR2 is FQGNSA. The CDR3 consists of 17 residues. The DNA of the CDR3 is TGTGCCAGCAGCCAGGGACTAGCGGGCGTAACGCCGTACGAGCAGTACTTC. Protein product: CASSQGLAGVTPYEQYF. Full variable domain (rest looked up from reference TRBV7-2 and TRBJ2-7): GAGVSQSPSNKVTEKGKDVELRCDPISGHTALYWYRQSLGQGLEFLIYFQGNSAPDKSGLPSDRFSAERTGGSVSTLTIQRTQQEDSAVYLCASSQGLAGVTPYEQYFGPGTRLTVT.

This chain uses TRBV7-6 with TRBJ2-3; D may be TRBD2 (7 bases). The CDR3 extends over 16 amino acids. The germline CDR1 and CDR2 sequences are SGHVS and FNYEAQ. Trimming removed 4 bases at V and 4 bases at J, with 18 bases between. In DNA form, the CDR3 reads TGTGCCAGCAGCTCTAGACTAGCTGGGGGCCCAGATACGCAGTATTTT. Amino acid sequence: CASSSRLAGGPDTQYF.

The chain recombines TRBV28 with TRBJ2-6, with D hard to call. The CDR3 has 15 residues. V lost 3 bases and J 0 bases, leaving 6 bases between the germline ends. The germline CDR1 and CDR2 sequences are MDHEN and SYDVKM. CDR3 protein: CASSFYSSGANVLTF. The CDR3 nucleotides read TGTGCCAGCAGTTTCTATAGCTCTGGGGCCAACGTCCTGACTTTC.

V usage is TRBV10-3 and J usage is TRBJ2-5, with D possibly TRBD2 on 5 matching bases. Trimming left V 0 bases short and J 7 bases short, with 9 bases between. This CDR3 contains 13 residues. From germline, CDR1 is ENHRY and CDR2 SYGVKD. CDR3 amino acids: CAISESEDRTQYF. The CDR3, as DNA: TGTGCCATCAGTGAGTCGGAGGATCGGACCCAGTACTTC.

The rearrangement links TRBV5-6 to TRBJ2-3, with a weak D call TRBD1 (6 bases). V was trimmed by 4 bases and J by 6 bases, leaving 12 bases between them. The CDR3 loop spans 13 amino acids. Germline V gene lookup returns CDR1 SGHDT and CDR2 YYEEEE. CDR3 DNA sequence: TGTGCCAGCAGCGGGGGCCAGCAGGATACGCAGTATTTT. It codes for CASSGGQQDTQYF.

In regard to this clone: Additional DNA sequences in this sample encode the identical CDR3. The chain recombines TRBV28 with TRBJ2-1; TRBD2 matches at 9 bases. Trimming removed 0 bases from V and 4 bases from J; junction bases left unmatched: 4. The CDR3 is 16 amino acids. CDR1 is MDHEN, CDR2 SYDVKM, per germline. The CDR3 region is CASSLWRLAGYNEQFF. The CDR3 DNA reads TGTGCCAGCAGTTTATGGCGGCTAGCGGGATACAATGAGCAGTTCTTC.

The chain joins TRBV6-1 to TRBJ2-7; the D is unclear. The CDR3 length is 11 residues. The germline CDR1 and CDR2 sequences are MNHNS and SASEGT. V lost 3 bases, J lost 4 bases, and 4 bases lay in between. CDR3 bases: TGTGCCAGCAGTGACGGGTACGAGCAGTACTTC. It specifies CASSDGYEQYF.